This T cell receptor beta chain was observed in a study of Graves' ophthalmopathy and Graves' hyperthyroidism. This clonotype was picked up a small number of times. A much larger clone differs by one base, so this may be a read error. V lost 6 bases and J 1 base, leaving 3 bases between the germline ends. Germline assignment: CDR1 SQVTM and CDR2 ANQGSEA. The CDR3 totals 10 residues. The authors amplified TCR beta CDR3 regions from RNA transcripts. First-round RT-PCR with HTBI primers preceded a second-round multiplex PCR. Each CDR3 protein gets one entry after TCRdb re-called the multiplex PCR reads with MiXCR. The sample lists about 400,000 distinct CDR3 sequences; 20% to 25% were seen once.

Input material: peripheral blood. The sequence derives from a woman aged 18-29 years with stable Graves' hyperthyroidism. The rearrangement links TRBV29-1 to TRBJ1-1; D gene unclear. CDR3 DNA: TGCAGCGTCCAGAACACTGAAGCTTTCTTT. This codes for CSVQNTEAFF.